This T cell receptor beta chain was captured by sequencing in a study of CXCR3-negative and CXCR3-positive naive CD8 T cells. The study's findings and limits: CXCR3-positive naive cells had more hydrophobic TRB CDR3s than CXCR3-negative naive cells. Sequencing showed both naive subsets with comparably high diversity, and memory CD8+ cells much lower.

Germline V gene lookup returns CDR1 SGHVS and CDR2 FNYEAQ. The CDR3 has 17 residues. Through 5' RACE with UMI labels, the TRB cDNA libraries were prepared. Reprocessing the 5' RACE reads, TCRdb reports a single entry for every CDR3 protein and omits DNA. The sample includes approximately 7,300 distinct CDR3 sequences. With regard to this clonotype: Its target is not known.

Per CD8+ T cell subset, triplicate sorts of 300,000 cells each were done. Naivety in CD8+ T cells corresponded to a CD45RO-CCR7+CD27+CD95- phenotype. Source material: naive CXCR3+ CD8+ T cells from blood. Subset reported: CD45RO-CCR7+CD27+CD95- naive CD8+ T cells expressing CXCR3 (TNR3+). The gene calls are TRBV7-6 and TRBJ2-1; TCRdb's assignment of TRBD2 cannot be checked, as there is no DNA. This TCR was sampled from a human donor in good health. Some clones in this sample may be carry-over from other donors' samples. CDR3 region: CASSLGLAGGWGNEQFF.